This T cell receptor beta chain was identified during a study of CD8 T cells in ankylosing spondylitis. TCRdb redid the calling of the 5' RACE reads with MiXCR, one entry per CDR3 protein. Of roughly 190,000 distinct CDR3 sequences in the sample, 9.5% to 15% were seen once. This clonotype has just a few counts. This CDR3 comprises 12 residues. Germline loops: CDR1 MNHEY, CDR2 SVGAGI. V dropped 8 bases and J dropped 5; count of bases not matched to a gene: 6. This receptor was taken from a male donor with ankylosing spondylitis or in good health (not recorded which). The chain couples TRBV6-5 to TRBJ2-7; 7 bases are a match to TRBD2. Material: blood, either unsorted or a sorted T cell fraction (not recorded which). The CDR3 sequence is CASGGGSNEQYF. The CDR3 DNA sequence: TGTGCCAGCGGGGGGGGGTCCAACGAGCAGTACTTC.